A selection of T cell receptor beta chains follows, all from one sample in a study of cytomegalovirus exposure and HLA in healthy donors. The table came from immunoSEQ multiplex PCR; TCRdb's copy has only in-frame clones and leaves some out. Of some 350,000 clones in the sample, 87% were seen once. The sample taken for sequencing was PBMCs. These receptor sequences come from a woman aged 25 to 39 in good health and CMV-seropositive. Both conserved end residues are part of each CDR3. Each record gives: J gene, clone size, V gene, D gene, CDR3 DNA, CDR3 protein. The D gene is left open where the match is weak. Clone size is shown for a subset of rows, as once, few, many or a class of expanded clone.

j_call: TRBJ1-4; clone_size: .; v_call: TRBV7-8; d_call: .; cdr3_nt: TGTGCCAGCAGCTCCTGGGACACCTCAACTAATGAAAAACTGTTTTTT; cdr3_aa: CASSSWDTSTNEKLFF
j_call: TRBJ2-7; clone_size: once; v_call: TRBV4-1; d_call: .; cdr3_nt: TGCGCCAGCAGCCAAGCCCATGGCTACGAGCAGTACTTC; cdr3_aa: CASSQAHGYEQYF
j_call: TRBJ2-2; clone_size: .; v_call: TRBV15; d_call: .; cdr3_nt: TGTGCCACCAGCAGAGATAGGTCCGGGGAGCTGTTTTTT; cdr3_aa: CATSRDRSGELFF
j_call: TRBJ1-2; clone_size: .; v_call: TRBV30; d_call: .; cdr3_nt: TGTGCCTGGAGTGTAGGAAGGGTCCGTAACTATGGCTACACCTTC; cdr3_aa: CAWSVGRVRNYGYTF
j_call: TRBJ2-7; clone_size: once; v_call: TRBV11-2; d_call: .; cdr3_nt: TGTGCCAGCAGCTTAGGCGGGGGCGCCGTATACTACGAGCAGTACTTC; cdr3_aa: CASSLGGGAVYYEQYF
j_call: TRBJ2-6; clone_size: few; v_call: TRBV28; d_call: .; cdr3_nt: TGTGCCCCCCGGAGAGGGCCGGAGGCTGGGGCCAACGTCCTGACTTTC; cdr3_aa: CAPRRGPEAGANVLTF
j_call: TRBJ1-2; clone_size: few; v_call: TRBV7-6; d_call: TRBD1; cdr3_nt: TGTGCCAGCAGCTTAGCAGAGGGGGCTGGCTACACCTTC; cdr3_aa: CASSLAEGAGYTF
j_call: TRBJ2-3; clone_size: .; v_call: TRBV5-1; d_call: TRBD1; cdr3_nt: TGCGCCAGCAGCTACGACAGGGGCACAGATACGCAGTATTTT; cdr3_aa: CASSYDRGTDTQYF
j_call: TRBJ2-2; clone_size: .; v_call: TRBV7-8; d_call: .; cdr3_nt: TGTGCCATGGGGTCCGGGGAGCTGTTTTTT; cdr3_aa: CAMGSGELFF
j_call: TRBJ2-3; clone_size: .; v_call: TRBV28; d_call: .; cdr3_nt: TGTGCCAGCAGTTTAGGGCGGAGCGGAAAGAGTACTAGCACAGATACGCAGTATTTT; cdr3_aa: CASSLGRSGKSTSTDTQYF
j_call: TRBJ1-1; clone_size: .; v_call: TRBV25-1; d_call: .; cdr3_nt: TGTGCCAGCAGCGCGGGGTGGGTACCTGAAGCTTTCTTT; cdr3_aa: CASSAGWVPEAFF
j_call: TRBJ2-3; clone_size: .; v_call: TRBV5-6; d_call: .; cdr3_nt: TGTGCCAGCAGCTTGGGAACAGCAGATACGCAGTATTTT; cdr3_aa: CASSLGTADTQYF
j_call: TRBJ1-2; clone_size: .; v_call: TRBV7-9; d_call: TRBD1; cdr3_nt: TGTGCCAGCAGCTTATTGGGGACAGTTAACTATGGCTACACCTTC; cdr3_aa: CASSLLGTVNYGYTF
j_call: TRBJ2-7; clone_size: .; v_call: TRBV4-1; d_call: .; cdr3_nt: TGCGCCAGCAGCCAAGATGGGTACGAGCAGTACTTC; cdr3_aa: CASSQDGYEQYF
j_call: TRBJ2-2; clone_size: .; v_call: TRBV7-8; d_call: .; cdr3_nt: TGTGCCAGCAGCTTAGCCTCGGGGACCGGGGAGCTGTTTTTT; cdr3_aa: CASSLASGTGELFF
j_call: TRBJ2-1; clone_size: .; v_call: TRBV12-1; d_call: .; cdr3_nt: TGTGCCAGCATCGGACTAGCGGGATGGTACAATGAGCAGTTCTTC; cdr3_aa: CASIGLAGWYNEQFF
j_call: TRBJ1-1; clone_size: .; v_call: TRBV7-9; d_call: .; cdr3_nt: TGTGCCAGCAGCTTTGGAGGGGACACTGAAGCTTTCTTT; cdr3_aa: CASSFGGDTEAFF
j_call: TRBJ2-2; clone_size: .; v_call: TRBV4-3; d_call: .; cdr3_nt: TGCGCCAGCAGCCAAGTAGTGGGGCTCACCGGGGAGCTGTTTTTT; cdr3_aa: CASSQVVGLTGELFF
j_call: TRBJ2-1; clone_size: .; v_call: TRBV7-3; d_call: TRBD1; cdr3_nt: TGTGCCAGCAGCTTAATCGGGACAGTGGGAAGGGAGTTCTACAATGAGCAGTTCTTC; cdr3_aa: CASSLIGTVGREFYNEQFF
j_call: TRBJ2-2; clone_size: .; v_call: TRBV4-1; d_call: .; cdr3_nt: TGCGCCAGCAGCCACCGCGGGGAGCTGTTTTTT; cdr3_aa: CASSHRGELFF
j_call: TRBJ2-7; clone_size: .; v_call: TRBV11-2; d_call: TRBD2; cdr3_nt: TGTGCCAGCAGCACCCGGACTAGCGGGATCTACGAGCAGTACTTC; cdr3_aa: CASSTRTSGIYEQYF
j_call: TRBJ2-7; clone_size: once; v_call: TRBV7-8; d_call: .; cdr3_nt: TGTGCCAGCAGCCCGCGTCGATGGGACTACGAGCAGTACTTC; cdr3_aa: CASSPRRWDYEQYF
j_call: TRBJ2-2; clone_size: few; v_call: TRBV9; d_call: .; cdr3_nt: TGTGCCAGCAGCGTAGCAGGGGACCTCACCGGGGAGCTGTTTTTT; cdr3_aa: CASSVAGDLTGELFF
j_call: TRBJ2-7; clone_size: once; v_call: TRBV28; d_call: TRBD1; cdr3_nt: TGTGCCAGCATGGTTTGGATTCGACAGGGTCGTTACGAGCAGTACTTC; cdr3_aa: CASMVWIRQGRYEQYF
j_call: TRBJ2-1; clone_size: .; v_call: TRBV7-6; d_call: .; cdr3_nt: TGTGCCAGCAGCTTAGGGACTCCGACTTACAATGAGCAGTTCTTC; cdr3_aa: CASSLGTPTYNEQFF
j_call: TRBJ1-3; clone_size: .; v_call: TRBV2; d_call: .; cdr3_nt: TGTGCCAGCAGTGATCGCACCTCTGGAAACACCATATATTTT; cdr3_aa: CASSDRTSGNTIYF
j_call: TRBJ2-1; clone_size: .; v_call: TRBV5-1; d_call: TRBD2; cdr3_nt: TGCGCCAGCAGCTTCTTGGCGGGAGGGCCCAATGAGCAGTTCTTC; cdr3_aa: CASSFLAGGPNEQFF
j_call: TRBJ1-2; clone_size: .; v_call: TRBV7-9; d_call: .; cdr3_nt: TGTGCCAGCAGCCCGGTTTGGATGGGTGATCTCTATGGCTACACCTTC; cdr3_aa: CASSPVWMGDLYGYTF
j_call: TRBJ2-6; clone_size: .; v_call: TRBV5-1; d_call: .; cdr3_nt: TGCGCCAGCAGCTTGGCCGGAGGGGCTGGGGCCAACGTCCTGACTTTC; cdr3_aa: CASSLAGGAGANVLTF
j_call: TRBJ1-2; clone_size: .; v_call: TRBV9; d_call: .; cdr3_nt: TGTGCCAGCAGCGATCGATATGGCTACACCTTC; cdr3_aa: CASSDRYGYTF
j_call: TRBJ1-4; clone_size: .; v_call: TRBV2; d_call: .; cdr3_nt: TGTGCCAGCAGTGAAGCGCTTTTTATCGCAACTAATGAAAAACTGTTTTTT; cdr3_aa: CASSEALFIATNEKLFF
j_call: TRBJ2-5; clone_size: .; v_call: TRBV5-6; d_call: TRBD2; cdr3_nt: TGTGCCAGCAGCCCAAGATTAGCGGGGGGCCGACAAGAGACCCAGTACTTC; cdr3_aa: CASSPRLAGGRQETQYF
j_call: TRBJ2-4; clone_size: .; v_call: TRBV29-1; d_call: TRBD2; cdr3_nt: TGCAGCGCTGGTTTCGACCGGACTAGCGGGGGAGCGATTCAGTACTTC; cdr3_aa: CSAGFDRTSGGAIQYF
j_call: TRBJ2-1; clone_size: .; v_call: TRBV9; d_call: .; cdr3_nt: TGTGCCAGCAGCCCCAAGGCCAATGAGCAGTTCTTC; cdr3_aa: CASSPKANEQFF
j_call: TRBJ2-1; clone_size: .; v_call: TRBV15; d_call: TRBD2; cdr3_nt: TGTGCCACCAGCCTGCTGGGGGGGAACTACAATGAGCAGTTCTTC; cdr3_aa: CATSLLGGNYNEQFF
j_call: TRBJ2-7; clone_size: once; v_call: TRBV7-8; d_call: TRBD2; cdr3_nt: TGTGCCAGCAACCTAGCGGGAAGGACCTACGAGCAGTACTTC; cdr3_aa: CASNLAGRTYEQYF
j_call: TRBJ1-5; clone_size: .; v_call: TRBV2; d_call: .; cdr3_nt: TGTGCCAGCAGTATAACAGGGAATCAGCCCCAGCATTTT; cdr3_aa: CASSITGNQPQHF
j_call: TRBJ2-5; clone_size: .; v_call: TRBV27; d_call: TRBD2; cdr3_nt: TGTGCCAGCAGTTCTTATCTAGCGGGGGACCAAGAGACCCAGTACTTC; cdr3_aa: CASSSYLAGDQETQYF
j_call: TRBJ1-4; clone_size: .; v_call: TRBV11-2; d_call: .; cdr3_nt: TGTGCCAGCAGCTTGACGACAACTAATGAAAAACTGTTTTTT; cdr3_aa: CASSLTTTNEKLFF
j_call: TRBJ1-5; clone_size: .; v_call: TRBV28; d_call: .; cdr3_nt: TGTGCCAGCAGTTTACACAGAAACAATCAGCCCCAGCATTTT; cdr3_aa: CASSLHRNNQPQHF
j_call: TRBJ2-1; clone_size: .; v_call: TRBV4-3; d_call: .; cdr3_nt: TGCGCCAGCAGCCAAGAAGGGAGCTCCTACAATGAGCAGTTCTTC; cdr3_aa: CASSQEGSSYNEQFF
j_call: TRBJ2-2; clone_size: .; v_call: TRBV18; d_call: .; cdr3_nt: TGTGCCAGCTCACCAACCGGGACTTCCAACACCGGGGAGCTGTTTTTT; cdr3_aa: CASSPTGTSNTGELFF
j_call: TRBJ2-7; clone_size: .; v_call: TRBV7-9; d_call: .; cdr3_nt: TGTGCCAGCAGCTACCAAAAGGGCGAGCAGTACTTC; cdr3_aa: CASSYQKGEQYF
j_call: TRBJ2-1; clone_size: once; v_call: TRBV5-1; d_call: .; cdr3_nt: TGCGCCAGCAGCTCACGGGCAGGGCGGGATGAGCAGTTCTTC; cdr3_aa: CASSSRAGRDEQFF
j_call: TRBJ1-1; clone_size: .; v_call: TRBV9; d_call: .; cdr3_nt: TGTGCCAGCAGCGTAGGGCCGCGGGACACTGAAGCTTTCTTT; cdr3_aa: CASSVGPRDTEAFF
j_call: TRBJ1-2; clone_size: .; v_call: TRBV5-1; d_call: .; cdr3_nt: TGCGCCAGCAGCTTAGGGGGAGGAGGCTATGGCTACACCTTC; cdr3_aa: CASSLGGGGYGYTF
j_call: TRBJ2-4; clone_size: .; v_call: TRBV7-8; d_call: .; cdr3_nt: TGTGCCAGCAGAGATAGGGACATTCAGTACTTC; cdr3_aa: CASRDRDIQYF
j_call: TRBJ2-7; clone_size: .; v_call: TRBV27; d_call: .; cdr3_nt: TGTGCCAGCAGTTTAACTAGCTCCTACGAGCAGTACTTC; cdr3_aa: CASSLTSSYEQYF